This entry is about one T cell receptor beta chain. These data come from a study of cytomegalovirus exposure and HLA in healthy donors. The germline V gene has CDR1 SGHTA and CDR2 FQGNSA. CDR3 length equals 19 residues. The V segment lost 3 bases and the J segment 0 bases; nucleotides outside the gene matches: 15. PCR employed 60 Vbeta and 13 Jbeta primers. TCRdb keeps only in-frame clones here, not all; method: immunoSEQ multiplex PCR. The repertoire holds under 130,000 clones, with approximately 83% as singletons. The chain combines TRBV7-2 with TRBJ2-3, with 7 bases matching TRBD2. Input material: PBMCs. The clonotype was recovered from a man younger than 35 in good health and CMV-seronegative. The CDR3 spells CASSFVGPYGRGSTDTQYF. In DNA, the CDR3 is TGTGCCAGCAGCTTTGTGGGGCCGTATGGGCGGGGGAGCACAGATACGCAGTATTTT.